What follows is one TCR beta chain and its context. The antigen is undetermined. These data are taken from a study of T cell responses to AZD1222 COVID-19 vaccine. Per germline, CDR1 SEHNR and CDR2 FQNEAQ (reference sequence). The CDR3 has 15 residues. V lost 5 bases and J 1 base, leaving 12 bases between the germline ends. The study, taken as a whole, reports: The study found Spike-specific TCR breadth and depth rose after two AZD1222 doses. Per reports, nearly half of all spike-specific TCRs target regions that are unmutated in variants. White British people made up most donors, females outnumbered males, and clonal diversity was possibly underestimated.

Sequencing was performed with immunoSEQ multiplex PCR; in TCRdb, only in-frame clones are kept and a portion is missing. The sample carries around 210,000 clones, approximately 94% recorded once. The receptor comes from an adult who received the MenACWY meningococcal vaccine as a control. The chain uses TRBV7-9 and TRBJ1-3; D ambiguous. Here the sequenced sample was peripheral blood, taken 28 days after the second dose of the MenACWY control vaccine. The CDR3 sequence is CASSPLGRSGNTIYF. In DNA form, the CDR3 reads TGTGCCAGCAGCCCCCTTGGGAGATCTGGAAACACCATATATTTT. The full variable domain, with the rest looked up from reference TRBV7-9 and TRBJ1-3, is DTGVSQNPRHKITKRGQNVTFRCDPISEHNRLYWYRQTLGQGPEFLTYFQNEAQLEKSRLLSDRFSAERPKGSFSTLEIQRTEQGDSAMYLCASSPLGRSGNTIYFGEGSWLTVV.